Listed here is a single TCR beta chain. Germline CDR1 and CDR2: MDHEN and SYDVKM. V was trimmed by 2 bases and J by 3 bases, leaving 4 bases between them. CDR3 length: 12 residues. How the authors handled the data: Quantification of nucleated cells was approximated via reference gene primer amplification. Clones were sequenced by immunoSEQ multiplex PCR, and TCRdb holds only the in-frame ones, with some missing. V and J calls plus clone size are reproduced from that table; the DNA served to infer D and trimming. This table has about 170,000 clones, roughly 86% appearing once. This sample is drawn from a study of blood T cell repertoires in COVID-19. Study summary: T cells, B-cell-depleted T cells, or PBMCs provided the cDNA or gDNA that served as material.

This clonotype was obtained from a man in his sixties or seventies with acute or convalescent COVID-19. The V gene is TRBV28, the J gene TRBJ1-2; D unclear. Sequences were obtained from peripheral blood. The chain's CDR3 is CASSLQYYGYTF. The DNA for the CDR3 is TGTGCCAGCAGTTTACAGTACTATGGCTACACCTTC.